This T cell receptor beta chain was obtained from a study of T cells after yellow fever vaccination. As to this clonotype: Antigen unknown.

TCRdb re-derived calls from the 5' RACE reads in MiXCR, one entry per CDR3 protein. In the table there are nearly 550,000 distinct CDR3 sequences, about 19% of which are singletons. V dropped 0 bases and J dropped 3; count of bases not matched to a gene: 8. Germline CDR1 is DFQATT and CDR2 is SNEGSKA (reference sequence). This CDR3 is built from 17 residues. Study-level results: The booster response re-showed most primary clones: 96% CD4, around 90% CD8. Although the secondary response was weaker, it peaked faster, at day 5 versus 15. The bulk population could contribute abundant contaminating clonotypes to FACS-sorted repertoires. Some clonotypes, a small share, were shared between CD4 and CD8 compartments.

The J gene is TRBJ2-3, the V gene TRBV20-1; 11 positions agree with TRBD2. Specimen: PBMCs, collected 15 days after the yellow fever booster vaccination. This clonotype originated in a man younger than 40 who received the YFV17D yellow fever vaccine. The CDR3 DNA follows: TGCAGTGCTAGAGATCGCCCGGGACTAGCGGTAACAGATACGCAGTATTTT. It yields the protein CSARDRPGLAVTDTQYF.